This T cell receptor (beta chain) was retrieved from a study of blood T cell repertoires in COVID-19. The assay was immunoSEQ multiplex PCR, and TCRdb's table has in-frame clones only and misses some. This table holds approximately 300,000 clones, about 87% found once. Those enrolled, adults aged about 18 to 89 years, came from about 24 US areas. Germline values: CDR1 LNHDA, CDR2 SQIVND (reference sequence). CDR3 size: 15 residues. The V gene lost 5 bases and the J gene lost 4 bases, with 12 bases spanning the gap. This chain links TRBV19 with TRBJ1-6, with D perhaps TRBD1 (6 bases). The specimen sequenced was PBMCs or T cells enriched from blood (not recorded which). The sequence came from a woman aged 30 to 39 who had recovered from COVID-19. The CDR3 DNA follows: TGTGCCAGTAGTCAAGGACAGCTTTATAATTCACCCCTCCACTTT. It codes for CASSQGQLYNSPLHF.